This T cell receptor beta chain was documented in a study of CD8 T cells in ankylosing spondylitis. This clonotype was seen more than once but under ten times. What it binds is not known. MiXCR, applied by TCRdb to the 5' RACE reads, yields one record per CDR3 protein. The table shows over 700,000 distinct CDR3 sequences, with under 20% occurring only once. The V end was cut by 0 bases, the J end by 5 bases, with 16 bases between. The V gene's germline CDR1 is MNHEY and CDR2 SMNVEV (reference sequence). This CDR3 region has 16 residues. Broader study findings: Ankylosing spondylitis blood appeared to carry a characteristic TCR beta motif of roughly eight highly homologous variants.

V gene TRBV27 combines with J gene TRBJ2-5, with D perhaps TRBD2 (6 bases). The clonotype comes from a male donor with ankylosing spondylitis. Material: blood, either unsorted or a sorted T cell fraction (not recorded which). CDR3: CASSLSGGDPPETQYF. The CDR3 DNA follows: TGTGCCAGCAGTTTATCCGGCGGGGACCCACCTGAGACCCAGTACTTC.